A selection of T cell receptor beta chains follows, all from one sample in a study of tumor and adjacent non-tumor tissue in lung cancer. Each CDR3 protein gets one entry after TCRdb re-called the multiplex PCR reads with MiXCR. The sample holds tens of thousands of distinct CDR3 sequences, about 80% seen once. The sample taken for sequencing was distant non-tumor lung tissue. The receptors were sampled from a woman aged 60-75 years with non-small cell lung cancer. The CDR3 runs from the conserved cysteine through the conserved F or W. D genes are given only for firm matches. Clone size is not always given. Where it is, it says once, few, many or a class for expanded clones.

clone_size j_call d_call v_call cdr3_aa cdr3_nt
- TRBJ2-2 TRBD2 TRBV6-5 CASCRSLAGRGTMELFF TGTGCTAGCTGCCGGTCACTAGCGGGGAGGGGGACCATGGAGCTGTTTTTT
- TRBJ2-7 - TRBV29-1 CSVVGPCEQYF TGCAGCGTTGTGGGCCCCTGCGAGCAGTACTTC
- TRBJ2-3 TRBD2 TRBV6-2/TRBV6-3 CASSLGVAGLDTRYF TGTGCCAGCAGTTTAGGAGTAGCGGGTCTAGATACGCGGTATTTT
- TRBJ2-1 TRBD2 TRBV20-1 CCARDLGLISYNEQFF TGCTGTGCTAGAGATTTGGGACTAATTTCCTACAATGAGCAGTTCTTC
few TRBJ2-7 - TRBV29-1 CSALGHPTEDYEQYF TGCAGCGCCCTGGGCCATCCCACTGAAGATTACGAGCAGTACTTC
- TRBJ2-1 - TRBV4-3 CASSSFGSSDNEQFF TGCGCCAGCAGCTCCTTCGGGTCGTCCGATAATGAGCAGTTCTTC
- TRBJ2-3 - TRBV5-6 CTSSSGSHSTDTHYF TGTACCAGCAGCTCGGGTTCCCATAGCACAGATACGCATTATTTT
- TRBJ2-3 - TRBV4-2 CASSQGRGWADSQYF TGTGCCAGCAGCCAAGGGCGTGGGTGGGCAGATTCACAGTATTTT
- TRBJ1-5 TRBD1 TRBV4-3 CANSQFDRGSQPQHF TGCGCCAACAGCCAATTCGACAGGGGCAGTCAGCCCCAACATTTT
many TRBJ1-3 - TRBV29-1 CSVLPDSGNTIYF TGCAGCGTTCTTCCAGACTCTGGAAACACCATATATTTT
- TRBJ2-6 - TRBV4-3 CASSQDPGQFSGASVLTF TGCGCCAGCAGCCAGGATCCGGGACAATTCTCTGGGGCCAGCGTCCTGACTTTC
medium-sized TRBJ1-1 TRBD1 TRBV11-2 CASSIGTGGLNTEAFF TGTGCCAGCAGCATTGGGACAGGGGGCCTGAACACTGAAGCTTTCTTT
- TRBJ2-5 - TRBV12-3/TRBV12-4 CTSSLGLRGTQYF TGTACCAGCAGTTTAGGGCTGAGAGGGACCCAGTACTTC
- TRBJ2-1 - TRBV16 CAGTTDLYKEQFF TGTGCCGGCACAACTGATCTTTACAAAGAGCAGTTCTTC
- TRBJ2-1 - TRBV12-3/TRBV12-4 CASSSPGRDHNEQFF TGTGCCAGCAGTTCACCGGGACGGGATCACAATGAGCAGTTCTTC
- TRBJ2-7 TRBD1 TRBV6-1 CASSGQDRGPVQYF TGTGCCAGCAGTGGACAGGACAGGGGACCCGTGCAGTACTTC
many TRBJ1-2 TRBD1 TRBV5-1 CASSVQGADGYTF TGCGCCAGCAGCGTACAGGGGGCAGATGGCTACACCTTC
- TRBJ2-1 - TRBV29-1 CSVGHGAGEQFF TGTAGCGTTGGCCACGGTGCGGGTGAGCAGTTCTTC
many TRBJ2-1 TRBD1 TRBV5-6 CASSLAGTGRDEQFF TGTGCCAGCAGCTTGGCCGGGACAGGGCGAGATGAGCAGTTCTTC
- TRBJ1-2 - TRBV6-2/TRBV6-3 CTTLRGGYTF TGTACCACCCTTCGGGGTGGTTACACCTTC
many TRBJ2-7 - TRBV6-6 CASRPPQGSEQYF TGTGCCAGCAGACCACCCCAGGGTAGCGAGCAGTACTTC
few TRBJ2-1 TRBD1 TRBV19 CASSLQGRGEQFF TGTGCCAGCTCGTTACAGGGGAGAGGTGAGCAGTTCTTC